Listed here are 21 T cell receptor beta chains from one sample, sequenced in a study of blood T cells in healthy people across ages. For the second PCR, which ran for roughly 7 to 11 cycles, a sample-barcoded 5' primer and a J-beta primer mix were used. TCRdb reprocessed the 5' RACE reads via MiXCR and lists one record per CDR3 protein. The sample has approximately 790,000 distinct CDR3 sequences; around 62% are singletons. The sequencing sample was made of blood. These receptors all stem from a man in his thirties or forties in good health.

The chain couples TRBV24-1 to TRBJ2-7; 9 bases fit TRBD1. V gave up 2 bases and J gave up 2 bases; unmatched junction bases: 3. CDR1 is KGHDR and CDR2 is SFDVKD in the germline V gene. CDR3 length: 15 amino acids. The CDR3 loop reads CATSDWGTGTYEQYF. The DNA for the CDR3 is TGTGCCACCAGTGATTGGGGGACAGGGACCTACGAGCAGTACTTC.

The gene calls are TRBV7-2 and TRBJ1-6; D unresolved. Per the germline V gene, CDR1 is SGHTA and CDR2 is FQGNSA. V lost 4 bases and J lost 5, with 12 bases in between. CDR3 size: 15 residues. The CDR3 nucleotides read TGTACCAGCAGCTCGCGGGGATTTGATAATTCACCCCTCCACTTT. Protein product: CTSSSRGFDNSPLHF.

The gene calls are TRBV20-1 and TRBJ1-2; 9 nucleotides agree with TRBD1. The V segment lost 5 bases and the J segment 3 bases; nucleotides outside the gene matches: 7. The CDR3 sequence is 14 residues long. Germline loops: CDR1 DFQATT, CDR2 SNEGSKA (reference sequence). CDR3 protein: CSAHNRGLDYGYTF. The CDR3, as DNA: TGCAGTGCTCACAACAGGGGGCTTGACTATGGCTACACCTTC.

The V and J genes are TRBV24-1 and TRBJ2-5, with 7 bases lining up with TRBD1. The CDR3 length is 14 residues. CDR1 KGHDR and CDR2 SFDVKD come from the germline V gene. J gave up 5 bases and V 3 bases, and 5 bases lay outside the gene matches. The CDR3: CATSDVRGKETQYF. The CDR3 nucleotides read TGTGCCACCAGTGATGTCAGGGGGAAGGAGACCCAGTACTTC.

The chain couples TRBV5-1 to TRBJ2-4; D is ambiguous. The CDR3 extends over 14 amino acids. Trimming shortened V by 0 bases and J by 3 bases, and 7 bases separated the two germline ends. CDR1 and CDR2 from the germline V gene are SGHRS and YFSETQ. In DNA, the CDR3 is TGCGCCAGCAGCTTGGTTGGACGCAAAAACATTCAGTACTTC. Translating gives CASSLVGRKNIQYF.

V and J are TRBV20-1 and TRBJ1-1; 7 nucleotides agree with TRBD1. With V trimmed by 0 bases and J by 11 bases, 6 bases remained unmatched. CDR3 size: 12 residues. CDR1 is DFQATT, CDR2 SNEGSKA, per germline (reference sequence). CDR3 in amino acids: CSARDGRGRAFF. As DNA, the CDR3 is TGCAGTGCTAGAGATGGGAGGGGGCGGGCTTTCTTT.

The gene calls are TRBV20-1 and TRBJ1-4; 7 nucleotides line up with TRBD1. The V gene end was trimmed by 4 bases and the J gene end by 4 bases; junction bases not matched to a gene: 6. CDR1 is DFQATT and CDR2 is SNEGSKA in the germline V gene (reference sequence). The CDR3 contains 14 residues. The CDR3 sequence: CSAIEGQLNEKLFF. CDR3 bases: TGCAGTGCTATTGAGGGACAGCTTAATGAAAAACTGTTTTTT.

The rearrangement links TRBV24-1 to TRBJ2-3, with D possibly being TRBD2 (7 bases). V shed 2 bases and J shed 11 bases, with 19 bases lying between them. In germline, CDR1 is KGHDR, CDR2 SFDVKD. The CDR3 is made up of 15 amino acids. CDR3 in amino acids: CATSDWPTGGVEQYF. The DNA for the CDR3 is TGTGCCACCAGTGATTGGCCCACGGGGGGCGTAGAGCAGTATTTT.

This clonotype appeared a few times. The V gene is TRBV6-5, the J gene TRBJ2-7, with 7 positions matching TRBD2. The CDR3 has 15 residues. Losses at the gene ends were 2 bases for V and 0 bases for J; bases not matched to a gene: 4. Germline values: CDR1 MNHEY, CDR2 SVGAGI. CDR3 in DNA: TGTGCCAGCAGTTACGGGGGGGACGCCTCCTACGAGCAGTACTTC. This gives the protein CASSYGGDASYEQYF.

This clonotype was picked up a small number of times. This chain links TRBV4-2 with TRBJ1-2, with D perhaps matching TRBD1 (5 bases). Per the germline V gene, CDR1 is LGHNA and CDR2 is YNFKEQ. Trimming left V 0 bases short and J 5 bases short, with 19 bases between. The CDR3 consists of 17 residues. The CDR3 here is CASSQDPGQGKTYGYTF. The CDR3 coding sequence is TGTGCCAGCAGCCAAGATCCTGGTCAGGGTAAAACTTATGGCTACACCTTC.

The chain joins TRBV6-1 to TRBJ2-5, with D possibly being TRBD1 (6 bases). The germline V gene encodes CDR1 MNHNS and CDR2 SASEGT. Trimming stripped 6 bases from V and 5 bases from J, with 19 bases between. This CDR3 is built from 15 residues. CDR3 in amino acids: CASSETPGTWETQYF. The CDR3 DNA reads TGTGCCAGCAGCGAGACCCCCGGGACATGGGAGACCCAGTACTTC.

The table lists this clonotype with a count of one. The CDR3 region is CSASKDGGAFF. CDR3 coding DNA: TGCAGTGCTAGCAAGGATGGGGGAGCTTTCTTT. The rearrangement links TRBV20-1 to TRBJ1-1; tentative D call: TRBD1 (5 bases). Germline values: CDR1 DFQATT, CDR2 SNEGSKA (reference sequence). CDR3 length: 11 residues. V gave up 3 bases and J gave up 10 bases, with 12 bases separating them.

The table lists this clonotype with many counts. The rearrangement links TRBV29-1 to TRBJ2-5; D uncertain. This CDR3 is 12 amino acids long. Germline V CDR1 and CDR2: SQVTM, ANQGSEA. V was shortened by 3 bases and J by 2 bases, with 7 bases between the two germline ends. Here the CDR3 reads CSVDRSQETQYF. The CDR3 region has the DNA TGCAGCGTTGATCGCAGTCAAGAGACCCAGTACTTC.

In this sample, this clonotype turned up a few times. The rearrangement uses TRBV6-5 and TRBJ2-1; the match to TRBD2 covers 8 bases. The CDR3 runs to 15 residues. The V gene's germline CDR1 is MNHEY and CDR2 SVGAGI. The V segment lost 8 bases and the J segment 10 bases; nucleotides outside the gene matches: 16. The CDR3 spells CASGSAGGLEGEQFF. The CDR3 bases are TGTGCCAGCGGGTCGGCGGGGGGCCTAGAGGGAGAGCAGTTCTTC.

The J gene is TRBJ2-1, the V gene TRBV6-5; 12 bases align to TRBD2. Germline CDR1 and CDR2: MNHEY and SVGAGI. Losses at the gene ends were 3 bases for V and 9 bases for J; bases not matched to a gene: 6. The CDR3 consists of 15 residues. CDR3 nucleotides: TGTGCCAGCAGTTATGCTAGCGGGGGGGCCGCTGAGCAGTTCTTC. Its protein product is CASSYASGGAAEQFF.

The rearrangement links TRBV4-3 to TRBJ2-5; 13 bases align to TRBD2. The CDR3 sequence is 16 residues long. V was clipped by 0 bases and J by 9 bases; unmatched bases: 7. Germline V gives CDR1 LGHNA, CDR2 YSLEER. In DNA, the CDR3 is TGCGCCAGCAGCCAAGATGGACTAGCGGGGGTTAGGGCCCAGTACTTC. It yields the protein CASSQDGLAGVRAQYF.

The J gene is TRBJ2-1, the V gene TRBV20-1; a weak D match, TRBD2 (6 bases). This CDR3 is 11 amino acids long. Germline CDR1 is DFQATT and CDR2 is SNEGSKA (reference sequence). The CDR3 loop reads CSRRGYNEQFF. The CDR3 nucleotides read TGCAGCCGACGGGGGTACAATGAGCAGTTCTTC.

The chain is built from TRBV30 and TRBJ2-5; weak D call: TRBD2 (5 bases). The J call may be mistaken, given a closer DNA end match to TRBJ2-7. The V gene's germline CDR1 is GTSNPN and CDR2 SVGIG (reference sequence). This CDR3 has 12 residues. In DNA form, the CDR3 reads TGTGCCTGGAGTACCGGGATCCACGAGCAGTACTTC. Amino acids: CAWSTGIHEQYF.

The gene calls are TRBV7-2 and TRBJ2-1; perhaps TRBD2 as D (5 bases). CDR1 and CDR2 from the germline V gene are SGHTA and FQGNSA. Trimming pared 4 bases from V and 3 bases from J, leaving 10 bases between. The CDR3 length is 14 residues. The CDR3 bases are TGTGCCAGCAGCTCGGAGCGGCTCTACAATGAGCAGTTCTTC. Protein product: CASSSERLYNEQFF.

The V call is TRBV28, the J call TRBJ1-5; no clear D gene. The CDR3 length is 13 residues. Trimming took 5 bases from V and 3 from J, leaving 8 bases between them. Looked up from germline, CDR1 is MDHEN and CDR2 is SYDVKM. This CDR3 reads CASSVSYNQPQHF. For the CDR3, the DNA is TGTGCCAGCAGTGTAAGTTACAATCAGCCCCAGCATTTT.

The V gene is TRBV12-3 or TRBV12-4, the J gene TRBJ1-1, with 7 bases matching TRBD1. The CDR3 runs 17 residues. With V trimmed by 3 bases and J by 3 bases, 13 bases remained unmatched. CDR3 sequence reads: CASSFRTGSPGDTEAFF. In nucleotides, the CDR3 is TGTGCCAGCAGTTTCCGGACAGGTTCTCCGGGGGACACTGAAGCTTTCTTT.